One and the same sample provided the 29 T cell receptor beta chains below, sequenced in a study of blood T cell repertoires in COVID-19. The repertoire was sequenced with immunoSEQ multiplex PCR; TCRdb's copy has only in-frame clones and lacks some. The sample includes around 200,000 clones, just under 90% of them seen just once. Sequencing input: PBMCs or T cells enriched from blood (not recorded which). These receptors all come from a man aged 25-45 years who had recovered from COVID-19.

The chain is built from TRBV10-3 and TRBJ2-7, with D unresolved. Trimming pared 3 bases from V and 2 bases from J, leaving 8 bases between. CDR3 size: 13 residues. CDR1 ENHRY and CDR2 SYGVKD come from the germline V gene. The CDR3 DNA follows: TGTGCCATCAGTGATGGGCCGACCTACGAGCAGTACTTC. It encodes CAISDGPTYEQYF.

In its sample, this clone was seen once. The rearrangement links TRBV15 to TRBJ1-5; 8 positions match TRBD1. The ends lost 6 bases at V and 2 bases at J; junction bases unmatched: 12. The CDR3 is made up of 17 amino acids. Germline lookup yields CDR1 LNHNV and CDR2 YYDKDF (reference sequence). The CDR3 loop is CATRDPDREGGNQPQHF. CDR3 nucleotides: TGTGCCACCAGGGACCCGGACAGGGAAGGGGGCAATCAGCCCCAGCATTTT.

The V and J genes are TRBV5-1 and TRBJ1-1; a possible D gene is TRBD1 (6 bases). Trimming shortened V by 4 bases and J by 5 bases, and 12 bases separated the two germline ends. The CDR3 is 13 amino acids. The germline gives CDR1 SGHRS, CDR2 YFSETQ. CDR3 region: CASSRGAGTEAFF. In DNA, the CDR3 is TGCGCCAGCAGCCGGGGGGCAGGGACTGAAGCTTTCTTT.

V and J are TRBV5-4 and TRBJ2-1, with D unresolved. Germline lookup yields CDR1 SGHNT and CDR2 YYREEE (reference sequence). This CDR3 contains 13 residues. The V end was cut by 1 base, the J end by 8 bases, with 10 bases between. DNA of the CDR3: TGTGCCAGCAGCTTGACCAGGTACGATGAGCAGTTCTTC. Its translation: CASSLTRYDEQFF.

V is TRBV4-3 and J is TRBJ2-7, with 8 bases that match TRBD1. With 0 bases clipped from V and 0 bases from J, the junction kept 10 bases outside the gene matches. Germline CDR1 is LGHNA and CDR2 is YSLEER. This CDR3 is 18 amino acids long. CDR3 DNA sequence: TGCGCCAGCAGCCAAGATTACGGGACAGGCGAGCTCTCCTACGAGCAGTACTTC. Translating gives CASSQDYGTGELSYEQYF.

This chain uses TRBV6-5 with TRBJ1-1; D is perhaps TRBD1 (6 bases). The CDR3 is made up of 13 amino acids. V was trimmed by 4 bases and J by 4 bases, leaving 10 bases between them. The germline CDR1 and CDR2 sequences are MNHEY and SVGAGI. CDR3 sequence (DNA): TGTGCCAGCAGTTGGGGGCTGGGCACTGAAGCTTTCTTT. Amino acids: CASSWGLGTEAFF.

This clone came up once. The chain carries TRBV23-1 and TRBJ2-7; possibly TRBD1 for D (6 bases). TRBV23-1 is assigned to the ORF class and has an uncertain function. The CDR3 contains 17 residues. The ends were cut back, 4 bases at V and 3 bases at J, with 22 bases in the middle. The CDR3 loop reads CASSRALTGEGNYEQYF. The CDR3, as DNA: TGCGCCAGCAGTCGCGCCCTGACAGGTGAAGGGAACTACGAGCAGTACTTC.

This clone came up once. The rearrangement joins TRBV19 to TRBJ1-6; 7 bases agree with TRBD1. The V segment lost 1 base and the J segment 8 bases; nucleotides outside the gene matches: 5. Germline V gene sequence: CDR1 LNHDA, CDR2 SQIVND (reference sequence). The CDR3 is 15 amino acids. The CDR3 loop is CASSIAQGYDSPLHF. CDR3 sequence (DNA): TGTGCCAGTAGTATAGCACAGGGGTACGATTCACCCCTCCACTTT. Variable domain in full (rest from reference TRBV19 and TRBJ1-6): DGGITQSPKYLFRKEGQNVTLSCEQNLNHDAMYWYRQDPGQGLRLIYYSQIVNDFQKGDIAEGYSVSREKKESFPLTVTSAQKNPTAFYLCASSIAQGYDSPLHFGNGTRLTVT.

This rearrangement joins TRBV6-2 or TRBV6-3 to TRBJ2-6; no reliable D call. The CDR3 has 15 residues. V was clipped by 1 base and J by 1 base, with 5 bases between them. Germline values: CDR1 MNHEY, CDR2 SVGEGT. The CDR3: CASSYLSSGANVLTF. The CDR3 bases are TGTGCCAGCAGTTACTTGAGTTCTGGGGCCAACGTCCTGACTTTC.

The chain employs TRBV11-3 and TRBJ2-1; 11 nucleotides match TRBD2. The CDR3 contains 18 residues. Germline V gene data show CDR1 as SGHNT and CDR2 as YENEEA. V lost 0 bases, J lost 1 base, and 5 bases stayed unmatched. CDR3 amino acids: CASSLEGTSGESYNEQFF. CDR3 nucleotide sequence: TGTGCCAGCAGCTTAGAGGGGACTAGCGGTGAATCCTACAATGAGCAGTTCTTC.

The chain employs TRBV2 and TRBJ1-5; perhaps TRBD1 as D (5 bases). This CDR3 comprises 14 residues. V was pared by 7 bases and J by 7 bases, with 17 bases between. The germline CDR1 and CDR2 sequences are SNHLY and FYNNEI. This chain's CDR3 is CASTKAQSGQPQHF. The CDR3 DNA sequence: TGTGCCAGCACCAAAGCCCAGTCAGGGCAGCCCCAGCATTTT.

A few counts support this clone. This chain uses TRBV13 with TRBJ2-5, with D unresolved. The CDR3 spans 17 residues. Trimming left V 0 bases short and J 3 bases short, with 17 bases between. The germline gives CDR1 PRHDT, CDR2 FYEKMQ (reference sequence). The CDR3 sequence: CASSLGRGYYLEETQYF. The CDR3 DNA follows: TGTGCCAGCAGCTTAGGACGAGGTTACTATTTGGAAGAGACCCAGTACTTC.

This CDR3 reads CASSQLRLAGRGEQFF. CDR3 nucleotide sequence: TGTGCCAGCAGCCAGCTAAGGCTAGCGGGACGGGGTGAGCAGTTCTTC. V is TRBV14 and J is TRBJ2-1, with 9 bases that match TRBD2. Unmatched junction bases numbered 12, after V lost 3 bases and J lost 9 bases. This CDR3 spans 16 amino acids. Per germline, CDR1 SGHDN and CDR2 FVKESK. Drawing the rest from reference TRBV14 and TRBJ2-1, the complete variable domain is EAGVTQFPSHSVIEKGQTVTLRCDPISGHDNLYWYRRVMGKEIKFLLHFVKESKQDESGMPNNRFLAERTGGTYSTLKVQPAELEDSGVYFCASSQLRLAGRGEQFFGPGTRLTVL.

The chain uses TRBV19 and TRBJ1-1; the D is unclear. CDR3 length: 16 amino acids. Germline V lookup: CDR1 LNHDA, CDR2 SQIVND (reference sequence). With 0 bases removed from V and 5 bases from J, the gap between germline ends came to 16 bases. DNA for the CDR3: TGTGCCAGTAGTATAGAAATGAGGCCCGGAGGGACTGAAGCTTTCTTT. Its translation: CASSIEMRPGGTEAFF.

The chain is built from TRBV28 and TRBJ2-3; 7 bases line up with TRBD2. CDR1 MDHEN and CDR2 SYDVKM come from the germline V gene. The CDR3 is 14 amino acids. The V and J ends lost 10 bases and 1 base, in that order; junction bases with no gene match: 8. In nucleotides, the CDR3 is TGTGCCACCGTGGCGGGAGTGGGCACAGATACGCAGTATTTT. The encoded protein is CATVAGVGTDTQYF.

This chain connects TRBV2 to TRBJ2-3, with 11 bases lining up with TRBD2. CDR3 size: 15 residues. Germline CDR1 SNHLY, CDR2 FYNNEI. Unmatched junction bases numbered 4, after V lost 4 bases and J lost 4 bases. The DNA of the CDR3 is TGTGCCAGCAGTGGTAGCGGGAGGGCCCCAGATACGCAGTATTTT. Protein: CASSGSGRAPDTQYF.

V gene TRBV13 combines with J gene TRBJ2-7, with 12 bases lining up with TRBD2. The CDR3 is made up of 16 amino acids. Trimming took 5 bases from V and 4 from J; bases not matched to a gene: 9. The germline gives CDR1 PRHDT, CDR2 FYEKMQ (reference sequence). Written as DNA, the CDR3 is TGTGCCAGCAGCCCCGCAAAACTAGCGGGGGGATACGAGCAGTACTTC. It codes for CASSPAKLAGGYEQYF.

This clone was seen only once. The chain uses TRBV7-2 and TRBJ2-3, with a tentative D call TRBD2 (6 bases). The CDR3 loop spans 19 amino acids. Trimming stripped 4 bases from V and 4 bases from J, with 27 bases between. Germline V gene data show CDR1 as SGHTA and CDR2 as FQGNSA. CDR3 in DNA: TGTGCCAGCAGCTCCCTGCGGGGTATTTCTCGGGAGAAGGCAGATACGCAGTATTTT. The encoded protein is CASSSLRGISREKADTQYF.

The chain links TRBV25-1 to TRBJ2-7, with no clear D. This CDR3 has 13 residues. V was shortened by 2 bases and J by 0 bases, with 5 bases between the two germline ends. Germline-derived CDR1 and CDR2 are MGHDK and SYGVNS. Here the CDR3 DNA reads TGTGCCAGCAGTGAAGGGCACTCCTACGAGCAGTACTTC. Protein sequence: CASSEGHSYEQYF.

CDR3 DNA sequence: TGTGCCAGCAGCCCCGGGACAGGAGTTGGAAACACCATATATTTT. It encodes CASSPGTGVGNTIYF. The gene calls are TRBV11-3 and TRBJ1-3; the match to TRBD1 covers 8 bases. Germline V CDR1 and CDR2: SGHNT, YENEEA. This CDR3 is built from 15 residues. V shed 5 bases and J 3 bases; nucleotides not matched to a gene: 6.

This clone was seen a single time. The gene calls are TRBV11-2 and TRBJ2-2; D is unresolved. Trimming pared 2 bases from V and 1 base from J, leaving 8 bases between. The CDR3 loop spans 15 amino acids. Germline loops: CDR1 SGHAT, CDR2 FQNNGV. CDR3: CASSLSPGNTGELFF. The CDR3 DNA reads TGTGCCAGCAGCTTATCCCCAGGGAACACCGGGGAGCTGTTTTTT.

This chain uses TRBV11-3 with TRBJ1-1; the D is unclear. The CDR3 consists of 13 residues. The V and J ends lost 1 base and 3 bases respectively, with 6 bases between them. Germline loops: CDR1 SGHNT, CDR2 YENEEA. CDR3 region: CASSLVSDTEAFF. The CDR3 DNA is TGTGCCAGCAGCTTAGTTTCCGACACTGAAGCTTTCTTT.

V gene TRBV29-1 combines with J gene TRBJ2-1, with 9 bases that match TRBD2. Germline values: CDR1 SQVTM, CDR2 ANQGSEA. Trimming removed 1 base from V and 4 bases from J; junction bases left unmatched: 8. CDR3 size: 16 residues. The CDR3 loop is CSVEGGREGGYNEQFF. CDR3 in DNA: TGCAGCGTTGAAGGTGGGCGGGAGGGTGGATACAATGAGCAGTTCTTC.

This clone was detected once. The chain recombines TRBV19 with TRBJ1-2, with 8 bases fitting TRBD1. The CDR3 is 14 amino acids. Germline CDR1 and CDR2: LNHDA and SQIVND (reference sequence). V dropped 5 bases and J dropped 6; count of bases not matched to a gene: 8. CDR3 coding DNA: TGTGCCAGTAGTTCCCAGACAGGGGCTAATGGCTACACCTTC. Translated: CASSSQTGANGYTF. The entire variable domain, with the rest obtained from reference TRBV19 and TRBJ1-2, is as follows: DGGITQSPKYLFRKEGQNVTLSCEQNLNHDAMYWYRQDPGQGLRLIYYSQIVNDFQKGDIAEGYSVSREKKESFPLTVTSAQKNPTAFYLCASSSQTGANGYTFGSGTRLTVV.

The CDR3 loop reads CASSARDYISETQYF. DNA of the CDR3: TGTGCCAGCAGCGCCCGGGACTACATTTCGGAGACCCAGTACTTC. V and J are TRBV9 and TRBJ2-5; 7 bases match TRBD2. Germline V gives CDR1 SGDLS, CDR2 YYNGEE. The trim removed 3 bases at V and 5 bases at J, leaving 10 bases unmatched. The CDR3 has 15 amino acids.

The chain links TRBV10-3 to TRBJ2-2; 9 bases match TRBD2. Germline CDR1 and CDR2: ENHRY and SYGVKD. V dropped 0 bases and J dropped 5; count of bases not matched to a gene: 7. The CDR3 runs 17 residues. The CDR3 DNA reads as TGTGCCATCAGTGAGTCGGGGGTAGCGGGAGCTACCGGGGAGCTGTTTTTT. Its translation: CAISESGVAGATGELFF.

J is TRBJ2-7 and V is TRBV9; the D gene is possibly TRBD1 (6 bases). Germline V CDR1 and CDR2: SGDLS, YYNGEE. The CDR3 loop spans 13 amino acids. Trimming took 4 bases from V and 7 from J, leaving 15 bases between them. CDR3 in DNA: TGTGCCAGCAGCCCTTACAGGGCTGGGGAGCAGTACTTC. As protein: CASSPYRAGEQYF.

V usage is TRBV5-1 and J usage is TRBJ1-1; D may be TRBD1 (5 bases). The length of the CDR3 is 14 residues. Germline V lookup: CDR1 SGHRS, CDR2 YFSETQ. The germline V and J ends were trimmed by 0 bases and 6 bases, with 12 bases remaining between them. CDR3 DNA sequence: TGCGCCAGCAGCTTGGCGGGGGAAGATCCTGAAGCTTTCTTT. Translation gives CASSLAGEDPEAFF.

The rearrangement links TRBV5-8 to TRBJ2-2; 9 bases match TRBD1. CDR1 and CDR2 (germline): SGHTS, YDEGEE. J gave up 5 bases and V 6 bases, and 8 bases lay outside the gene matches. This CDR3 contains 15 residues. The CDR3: CASNIGTGSTGELFF. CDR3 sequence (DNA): TGTGCCAGCAACATCGGGACAGGGAGTACCGGGGAGCTGTTTTTT.